This T cell receptor (beta chain) was recorded in a study of regulatory T cells in long-lasting Graves disease. Trimming at V came to 5 bases and at J to 7 bases, leaving 10 bases not matched to a gene. This CDR3 has 15 amino acids. CDR1 SGHTA and CDR2 FQGTGA come from the germline V gene. Time point given: persistent/refractory GD, antithyroid drugs over 5 years with positive TRAb. RNA extracted from PBMCs served as the sequencing template. An endocrinology department located in Xi'an, China, was where the patients came from. In this sample, this clonotype turned up many times. The antigen is undetermined. Study-wide results and limits: Lower TCR diversity was seen in persistent Graves' patients than in newly diagnosed ones. Shared public clonotypes totalled a few thousand in persistent patients, compared with approximately 970 in new patients.

Sequencing libraries for TCR beta were prepared with iRepertoire HTBI primers and Arm-PCR of CDR3 regions. Original methodology: Sample data revealed 60 to 80 TRBV and 14 TRBJ segments. TCRdb independently ran MiXCR on the multiplex PCR reads; one entry per CDR3 protein. These V and J calls rely on TCRdb rather than the paper's analysis. The profile shows about 340,000 distinct CDR3 sequences, around 20% of them singletons. The chain recombines TRBV7-3 with TRBJ1-4; 7 bases are shared with TRBD1. The receptor's source is a female donor with Graves disease. Specimen: peripheral blood mononuclear cells (PBMCs), collected when the disease was refractory, from a patient treated with antithyroid drugs. Here the CDR3 reads CASSDDRERGEKLFF. The CDR3 coding sequence is TGTGCCAGCAGCGACGACAGGGAACGAGGTGAAAAACTGTTTTTT.